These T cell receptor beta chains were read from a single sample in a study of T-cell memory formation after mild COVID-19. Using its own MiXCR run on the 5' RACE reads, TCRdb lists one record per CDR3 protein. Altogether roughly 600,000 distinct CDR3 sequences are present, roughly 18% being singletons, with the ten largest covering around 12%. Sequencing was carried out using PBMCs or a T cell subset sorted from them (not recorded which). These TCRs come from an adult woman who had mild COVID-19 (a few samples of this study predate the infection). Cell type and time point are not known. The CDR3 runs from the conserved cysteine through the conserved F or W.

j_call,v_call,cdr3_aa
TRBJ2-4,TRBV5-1,CASSLQGLLAKNIQYF
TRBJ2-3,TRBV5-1,CASSLVTGGRSTDTQYF
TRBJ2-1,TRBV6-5,CASRTSGSGNEQFF
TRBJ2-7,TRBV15,CATTPGGSIYEQYF
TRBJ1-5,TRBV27,CASSPGTGINQPQHF
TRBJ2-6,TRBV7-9,CASTDVAGPYSGANVLTF
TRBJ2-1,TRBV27,CASSTPPSSYNEQFF
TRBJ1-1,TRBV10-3,CAIRGTPNTEAFF
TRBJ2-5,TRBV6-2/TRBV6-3,CATLTLRFQETQYF
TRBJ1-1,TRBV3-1,CASSQEGGVAPNTEAFF
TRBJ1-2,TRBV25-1,CASSEGAAANYGYTF
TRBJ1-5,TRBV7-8,CASSPDRGRPQHF
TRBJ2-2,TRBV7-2,CASTWGAGRATRSGELFF
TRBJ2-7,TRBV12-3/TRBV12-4,CASSGTVNEQYF
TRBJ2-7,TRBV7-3,CASSGSLGEQYF
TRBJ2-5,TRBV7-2,CASSPSKASGLYQETQYF
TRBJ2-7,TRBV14,CASSRVLSYEQYF
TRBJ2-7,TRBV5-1,CASSRGQGEGYEQYF
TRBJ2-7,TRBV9,CASSTALPGEQYF
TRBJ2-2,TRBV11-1,CASSLERESTGELFF
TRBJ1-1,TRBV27,CASSLSGSAEAFF
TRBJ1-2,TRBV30,CAWSVLGVEDF
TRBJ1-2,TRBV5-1,CASSLAVTGGSGYTF
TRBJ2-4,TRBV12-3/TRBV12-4,CASSFLQEGAKNIQYF
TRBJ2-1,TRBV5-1,CASSLPGANNEQFF
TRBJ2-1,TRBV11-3,CASSLISGNSYNEQFF
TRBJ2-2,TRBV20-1,CSARMERGNTGELFF
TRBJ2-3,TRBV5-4,CASSSGTGTQYF
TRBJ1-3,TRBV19,CASSTSPRTGNTIYF
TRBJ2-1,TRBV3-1,CASSQAGTSDIYEQFF
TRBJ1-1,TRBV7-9,CASSRTLGGAFF
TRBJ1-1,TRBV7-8,CASSRNEMNTEAFF
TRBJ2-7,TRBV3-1,CASSRLGGDEQYF
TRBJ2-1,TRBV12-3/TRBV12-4,CASRPGSHLPNEQFF
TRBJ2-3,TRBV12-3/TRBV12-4,CASSLPMTREFADTQYF
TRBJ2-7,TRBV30,CAWSSFRASYEQYF
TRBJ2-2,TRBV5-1,CASSQTQNTGELFF
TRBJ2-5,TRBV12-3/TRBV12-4,CASSNTGVQETQYF
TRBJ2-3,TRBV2,CASSDVRGPDTQYF
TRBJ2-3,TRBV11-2,CASSPGLAANAGTQYF
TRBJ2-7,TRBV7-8,CASSLGGQSLSYEQYF
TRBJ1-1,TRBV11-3,CASSETEMNTEAFF
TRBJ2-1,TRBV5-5,CASSLSQREGPEQFF
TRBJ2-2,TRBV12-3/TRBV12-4,CASSWSGGTRLGTGELFF
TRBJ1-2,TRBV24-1,CATSDSWDSHYGYTF
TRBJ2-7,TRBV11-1,CASSVGTGIFYEQYF
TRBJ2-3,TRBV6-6,CASSYSGGRGPASTDTQYF
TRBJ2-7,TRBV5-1,CASSSGTAYEQYF